This T cell receptor beta chain was identified in a study of vaccination and CD4 T cells after COVID-19. Treatment reported: approximately 10-day PBMC culture with coronavirus spike peptide pools or control peptides (ViraFEST assay). On this clonotype itself: The antigen is undetermined.

Cultured CD4+ T cell DNA underwent sequencing with the Oncomine TCR Beta short-read assay. Extraction of genomic DNA was performed on cultured CD4+ T cells. TCRdb ran MiXCR on the PCR reads and lists one entry per CDR3 protein. The sample lists about 18,000 distinct CDR3 sequences, about 42% occurring once. This clonotype originated in a human donor who had recovered from COVID-19. This specimen consisted of CD4+ T cells from blood, cultured in vitro, obtained before SARS-CoV-2 vaccination.

CDR3 sequence: CASSVSRAPRDTEAFF. CDR3 in DNA: TGTGCCAGCAGCGTTTCCCGGGCCCCGAGGGACACTGAAGCTTTCTTT. The chain joins TRBV7-8 to TRBJ1-1; D ambiguous. The length of the CDR3 is 16 residues. Trimming pared 5 bases from V and 3 bases from J, leaving 19 bases between. Per the germline V gene, CDR1 is SGHVS and CDR2 is FQNEAQ.